This T cell receptor (beta chain) emerged from a study of OX40 agonist ivuxolimab in advanced cancers. At the level of the whole study: The costimulatory receptor OX40 (CD134) was targeted by ivuxolimab, a fully human IgG2 agonistic monoclonal antibody. Intravenous ivuxolimab was administered to patients every 2 weeks at six dose levels: 0.01, 0.1, 0.3, 1.5, 3 and 10 mg/kg. Among the roughly 52 dose-escalation patients, about 19 had hepatocellular carcinoma, approximately 15 melanoma, 9 renal cell carcinoma and 9 head and neck cancer. The dose-escalation cohort was 82.7% male with a mean age of about 58 years, ranging from 23 to 79. Prior anti-PD-1, anti-PD-L1 or anti-CTLA-4 therapy was permitted, and 40% of dose-escalation patients had received checkpoint inhibitors. Partial responses occurred in three dose-escalation patients: two with cutaneous melanoma and one with hepatocellular carcinoma. Peripheral TCRbeta sequencing was intended to test whether TCR sequence diversity was altered and clonal T-cell expansion was caused by ivuxolimab. The paper covers the monotherapy dose-escalation part of the phase I ivuxolimab trial, which included N ≈ 54 patients. Overall study results and their limits: Which antigens the clonally expanded peripheral T cells were specific for was not determined. At doses of 0.1 to 3.0 mg/kg, clonal expansion of both CD4+ and CD8+ blood T cells was observed from baseline to week 6. In the 0.1-3.0 mg/kg groups, partial responders were among the patients with the lowest normalized peripheral clonal expansion, particularly in CD8+ T cells. Low levels of normalized T-cell clonal expansion were also seen in some patients who did not respond. After ivuxolimab, more expanded clones were found on average in CD8+ T cells than in CD4+ T cells.

Including cysteine and phenylalanine, the CDR3 has 17 amino acids. Kept here is only the CDR3 DNA, which spans 51 bases and is read in frame from base 1. Taken from the germline V gene, the CDR1 and CDR2 loops are SGHTA and FQGNSA. Relative to germline, V is 1 base shorter and J is 2 bases shorter, with 18 bases between their ends. Points on this clone: No antigen is known for it. No quality values exist for individual bases; no much larger clone is one base distant.

To sequence the TCRbeta CDR3 region, genomic DNA was isolated from the sorted cells. The immunoSEQ Assay was used to sequence the TCRbeta CDR3 regions. TCRdb limited this immuneACCESS table to in-frame rearrangements with V and J called. A share of clones is missing; checked studies link under half to unresolved V genes, and the rest is unexplained. The sample table holds 90,000 or so clones, of which more than 85% were seen once. Of the sample, 0.95% to 1.3% is held by the ten largest clones. Patients with a history of autoimmune disease or receiving systemic immunosuppression were excluded from the trial. Peripheral blood for TCR sequencing was collected from all dose cohorts at baseline, on cycle 4 day 1, and on cycle 7 day 1. The samples were drawn from a first-in-human, open-label, multicenter phase I dose-escalation trial of ivuxolimab. The trial enrolled adults with locally advanced or metastatic head and neck squamous cell, hepatocellular, melanoma or renal cell carcinoma. Before TCR sequencing, CD4+ T cells and CD8+ T cells were sorted from peripheral blood as separate populations.

This TCR came from an adult with an advanced solid tumor such as melanoma, head and neck, liver or kidney cancer. The starting material was CD4+ or CD8+ T cells sorted from blood, obtained in a trial of the OX40 agonist ivuxolimab. Recombination joined TRBV7-2 with TRBJ2-7; the D gene is perhaps TRBD2, from 5 matching bases. Read as DNA, the sequence is TGTGCCAGCAGCTTAGGACCTGGACTTATCTTACCCTACGAGCAGTACTTC. Its product reads: CASSLGPGLILPYEQYF.